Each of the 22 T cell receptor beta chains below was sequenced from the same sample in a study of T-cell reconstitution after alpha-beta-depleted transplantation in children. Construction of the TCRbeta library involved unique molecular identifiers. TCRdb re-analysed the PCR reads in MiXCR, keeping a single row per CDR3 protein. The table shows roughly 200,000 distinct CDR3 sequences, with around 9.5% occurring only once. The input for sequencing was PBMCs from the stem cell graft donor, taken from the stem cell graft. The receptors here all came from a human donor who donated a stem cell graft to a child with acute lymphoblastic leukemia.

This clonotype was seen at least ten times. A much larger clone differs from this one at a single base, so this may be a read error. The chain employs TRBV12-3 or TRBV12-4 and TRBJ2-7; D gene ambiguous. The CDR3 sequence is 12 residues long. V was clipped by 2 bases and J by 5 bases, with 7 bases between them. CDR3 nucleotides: TGTGCCAGCAGTTTATTGGGCCACGAGCAGTACTTC. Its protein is CASSLLGHEQYF.

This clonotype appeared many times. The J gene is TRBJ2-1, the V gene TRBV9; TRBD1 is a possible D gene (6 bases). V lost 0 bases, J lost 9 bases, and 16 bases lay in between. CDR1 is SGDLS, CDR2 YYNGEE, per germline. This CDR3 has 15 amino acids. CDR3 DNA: TGTGCCAGCAGCGTAGAGTGGGGGCCTTTTAGTGAGCAGTTCTTC. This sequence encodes CASSVEWGPFSEQFF.

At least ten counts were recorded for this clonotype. For the CDR3, the DNA is TGCGCCAGCAGCGCGGGAGATAGCACAGATACGCAGTATTTT. Translation gives CASSAGDSTDTQYF. The chain combines TRBV5-1 with TRBJ2-3; 7 bases fit TRBD2. The CDR3 length is 14 residues. Germline CDR1 is SGHRS and CDR2 is YFSETQ. The junction had 2 bases not matched to a gene; V was cut back by 4 bases and J by 0 bases.

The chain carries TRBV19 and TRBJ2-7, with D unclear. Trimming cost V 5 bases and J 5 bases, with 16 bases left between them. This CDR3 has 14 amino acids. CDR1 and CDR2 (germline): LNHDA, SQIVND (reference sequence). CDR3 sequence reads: CASSPRTAPNEQYF. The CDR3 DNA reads TGTGCCAGTAGTCCCCGGACCGCGCCCAACGAGCAGTACTTC.

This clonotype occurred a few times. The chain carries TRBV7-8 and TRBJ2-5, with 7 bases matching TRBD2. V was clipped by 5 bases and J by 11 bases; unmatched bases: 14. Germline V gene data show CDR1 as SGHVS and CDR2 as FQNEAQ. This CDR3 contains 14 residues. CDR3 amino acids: CASSLPQLSGDQYF. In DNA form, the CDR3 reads TGTGCCAGCAGCCTACCCCAACTCAGCGGGGATCAGTACTTC.

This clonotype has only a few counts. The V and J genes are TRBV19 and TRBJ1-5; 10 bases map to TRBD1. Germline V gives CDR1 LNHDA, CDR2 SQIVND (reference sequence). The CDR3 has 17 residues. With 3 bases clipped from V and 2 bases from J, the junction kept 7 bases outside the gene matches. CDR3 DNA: TGTGCCAGTAGTATTAGCGTCGGACAGGGGGGCAATCAGCCCCAGCATTTT. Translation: CASSISVGQGGNQPQHF.

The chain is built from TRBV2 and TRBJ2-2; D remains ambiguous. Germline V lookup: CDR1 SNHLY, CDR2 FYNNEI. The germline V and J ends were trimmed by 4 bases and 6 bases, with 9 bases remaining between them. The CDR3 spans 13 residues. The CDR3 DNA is TGTGCCAGCAGTGGAGGATGGGCCGGGGAGCTGTTTTTT. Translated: CASSGGWAGELFF. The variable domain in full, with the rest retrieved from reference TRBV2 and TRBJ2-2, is EPEVTQTPSHQVTQMGQEVILRCVPISNHLYFYWYRQILGQKVEFLVSFYNNEISEKSEIFDDQFSVERPDGSNFTLKIRSTKLEDSAMYFCASSGGWAGELFFGEGSRLTVL.

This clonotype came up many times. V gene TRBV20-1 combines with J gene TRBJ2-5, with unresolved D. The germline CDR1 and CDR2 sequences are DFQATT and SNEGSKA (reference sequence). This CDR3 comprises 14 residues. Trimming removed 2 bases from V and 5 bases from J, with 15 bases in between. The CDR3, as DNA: TGCAGTGCTAGACGTTTTAATATGGGGGAGACCCAGTACTTC. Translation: CSARRFNMGETQYF.

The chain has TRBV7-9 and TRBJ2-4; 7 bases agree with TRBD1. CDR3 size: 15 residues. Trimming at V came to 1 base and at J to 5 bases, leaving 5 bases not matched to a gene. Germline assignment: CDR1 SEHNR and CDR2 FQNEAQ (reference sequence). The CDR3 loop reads CASSLEGGSQNIQYF. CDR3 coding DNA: TGTGCCAGCAGCTTAGAAGGGGGCAGCCAAAACATTCAGTACTTC.

CDR3 region: CATSRVGGSSYNSPLHF. The CDR3 DNA follows: TGTGCCACCAGCAGAGTGGGGGGTAGCTCCTATAATTCACCCCTCCACTTT. The chain combines TRBV15 with TRBJ1-6, with a possible D match to TRBD1 (5 bases). The CDR3 is made up of 17 amino acids. V shed 1 base and J shed 0 bases, with 10 bases lying between them. CDR1 LNHNV and CDR2 YYDKDF come from the germline V gene (reference sequence).

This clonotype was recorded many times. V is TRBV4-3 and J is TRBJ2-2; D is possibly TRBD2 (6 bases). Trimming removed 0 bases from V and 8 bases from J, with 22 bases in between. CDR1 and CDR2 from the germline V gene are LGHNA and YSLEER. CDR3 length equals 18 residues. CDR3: CASSQDLATWGGVGELFF. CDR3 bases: TGCGCCAGCAGCCAAGATCTGGCGACGTGGGGCGGGGTTGGGGAGCTGTTTTTT.

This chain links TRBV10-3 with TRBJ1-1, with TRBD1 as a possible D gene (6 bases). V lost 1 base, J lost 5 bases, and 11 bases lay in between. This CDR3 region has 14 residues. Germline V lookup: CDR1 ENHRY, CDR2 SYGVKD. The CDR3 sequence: CAISEFGGQTEAFF. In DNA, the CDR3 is TGTGCCATCAGTGAGTTTGGGGGACAAACTGAAGCTTTCTTT.

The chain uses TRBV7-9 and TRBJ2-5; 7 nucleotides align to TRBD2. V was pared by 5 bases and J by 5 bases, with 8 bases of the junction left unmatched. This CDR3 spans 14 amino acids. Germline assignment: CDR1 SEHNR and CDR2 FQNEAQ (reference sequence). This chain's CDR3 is CASSLPGGRETQYF. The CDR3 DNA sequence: TGTGCCAGCAGCCTCCCGGGGGGTCGGGAGACCCAGTACTTC.

The CDR3 spells CSVDPGWGTDTQYF. The CDR3 DNA sequence: TGCAGCGTTGATCCGGGTTGGGGCACAGATACGCAGTATTTT. The V gene is TRBV29-1, the J gene TRBJ2-3; D remains unclear. The germline CDR1 and CDR2 sequences are SQVTM and ANQGSEA. This CDR3 spans 14 amino acids. Trimming removed 3 bases at V and 1 base at J, with 11 bases between.

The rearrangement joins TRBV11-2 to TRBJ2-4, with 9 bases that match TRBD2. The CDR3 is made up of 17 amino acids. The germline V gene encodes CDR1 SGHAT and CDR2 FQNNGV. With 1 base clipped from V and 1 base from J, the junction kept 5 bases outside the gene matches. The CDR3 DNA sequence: TGTGCCAGCAGCTTAGGAGGGACTAGCTTGGCCAAAAACATTCAGTACTTC. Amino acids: CASSLGGTSLAKNIQYF. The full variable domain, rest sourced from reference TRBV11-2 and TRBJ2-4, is EAGVAQSPRYKIIEKRQSVAFWCNPISGHATLYWYQQILGQGPKLLIQFQNNGVVDDSQLPKDRFSAERLKGVDSTLKIQPAKLEDSAVYLCASSLGGTSLAKNIQYFGAGTRLSVL.

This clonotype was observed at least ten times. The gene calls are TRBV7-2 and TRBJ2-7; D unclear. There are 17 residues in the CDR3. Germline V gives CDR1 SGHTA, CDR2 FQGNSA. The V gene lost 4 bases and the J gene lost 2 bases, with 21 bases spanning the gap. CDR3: CASSYPPTITKTYEQYF. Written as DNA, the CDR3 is TGTGCCAGCAGCTACCCACCCACAATCACAAAAACCTACGAGCAGTACTTC.

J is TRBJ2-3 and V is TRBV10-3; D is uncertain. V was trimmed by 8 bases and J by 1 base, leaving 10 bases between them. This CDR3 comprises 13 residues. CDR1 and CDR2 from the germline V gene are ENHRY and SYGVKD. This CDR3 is CAIQRGGTDTQYF. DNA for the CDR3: TGTGCCATCCAAAGAGGAGGCACAGATACGCAGTATTTT.

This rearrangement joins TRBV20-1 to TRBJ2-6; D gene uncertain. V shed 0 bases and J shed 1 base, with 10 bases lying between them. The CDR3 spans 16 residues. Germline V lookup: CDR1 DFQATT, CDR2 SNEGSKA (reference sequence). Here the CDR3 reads CSARDLSRSGANVLTF. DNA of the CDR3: TGCAGTGCTAGAGATCTAAGCCGGTCTGGGGCCAACGTCCTGACTTTC.

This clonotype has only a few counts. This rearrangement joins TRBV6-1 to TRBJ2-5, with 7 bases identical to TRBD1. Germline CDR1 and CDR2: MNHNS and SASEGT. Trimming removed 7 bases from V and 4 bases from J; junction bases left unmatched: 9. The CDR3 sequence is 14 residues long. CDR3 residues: CASTRTGQSETQYF. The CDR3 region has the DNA TGTGCCAGCACCAGAACGGGACAGTCAGAGACCCAGTACTTC.

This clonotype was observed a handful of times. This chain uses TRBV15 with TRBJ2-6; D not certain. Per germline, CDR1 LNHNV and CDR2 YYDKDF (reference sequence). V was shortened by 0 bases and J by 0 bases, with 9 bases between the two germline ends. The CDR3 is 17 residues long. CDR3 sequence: CATSRDAVLSGANVLTF. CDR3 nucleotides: TGTGCCACCAGCAGAGATGCAGTCCTCTCTGGGGCCAACGTCCTGACTTTC.

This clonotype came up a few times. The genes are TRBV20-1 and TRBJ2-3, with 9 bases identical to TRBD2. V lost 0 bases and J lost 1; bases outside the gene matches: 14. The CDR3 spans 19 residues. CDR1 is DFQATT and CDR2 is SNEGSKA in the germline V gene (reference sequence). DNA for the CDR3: TGCAGTGCTAGAGATTACCTAGCGGGGAATACCTGGGGCACAGATACGCAGTATTTT. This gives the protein CSARDYLAGNTWGTDTQYF.

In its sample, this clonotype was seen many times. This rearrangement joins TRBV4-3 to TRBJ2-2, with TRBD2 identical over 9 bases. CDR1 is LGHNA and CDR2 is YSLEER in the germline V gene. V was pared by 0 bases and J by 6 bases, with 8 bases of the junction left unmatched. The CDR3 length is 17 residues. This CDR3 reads CASSQDQASGVSGELFF. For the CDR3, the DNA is TGCGCCAGCAGCCAAGATCAAGCTAGCGGGGTTTCCGGGGAGCTGTTTTTT.